The clone carrying this T cell receptor (beta chain) was seen many times. The antigen is not known. This entry is derived from a study of T cells in Graves' hyperthyroidism and ophthalmopathy. On the study more broadly: Pretreatment peripheral blood was obtained at initial diagnosis. The study, taken as a whole, reports: Among clonotypes expanded in thyroid above 0.001, most were also found in blood.

What was amplified from RNA transcripts were TCR beta CDR3 regions. Carried out on the TCR CDR3, a first-round RT-PCR used the HTBI primer set. TCRdb ran MiXCR on the multiplex PCR reads and lists one entry per CDR3 protein. The profile shows roughly 250,000 distinct CDR3 sequences, roughly 15% of them singletons. Hyperthyroidism in the patients, aged 18 to 65, was newly diagnosed and under 2 months in duration. Orbital computed tomography and thyroid ultrasound, together with serum TRAb and thyroxine and clinical symptoms, were used for diagnoses. Germline V CDR1 and CDR2: MNHEY, SVGEGT. The CDR3 contains 13 residues. Trimming cost V 7 bases and J 4 bases; bases outside gene matches: 7.

The chain employs TRBV6-2 or TRBV6-3 and TRBJ2-7, with TRBD2 matching over 7 bases. The sequenced sample was blood. The TCR comes from a woman aged 35 to 49 with Graves' hyperthyroidism that later progressed to Graves' ophthalmopathy. The CDR3 DNA sequence: TGTGCCAGCACCCGGACTAGAGCGTACGAGCAGTACTTC. Protein product: CASTRTRAYEQYF.